This T cell receptor (beta chain) was sequenced during a study of post-analysis software for immune sequencing data. About the research overall: Recorded disease courses covered relapsing-remitting, secondary progressive and progressive-relapsing multiple sclerosis. Some patients had no subtype annotation.

Prepared TCR beta cDNA libraries contained unique molecular identifiers. Yield was 450,000 to 650,000 cDNA molecules from approximately 0.91 to 9.4 million T cells. In TCRdb, the PCR reads were re-called with MiXCR into one record per CDR3 protein. This table holds some 690,000 distinct CDR3 sequences, roughly 30% found once. Trimming took off 1 base at V and 2 bases at J, with 12 bases between the two ends. This CDR3 has 15 amino acids. CDR1 is LGHDT and CDR2 is YNNKEL in the germline V gene (reference sequence). Study-wide results and caveats: When the samples were clustered directly with F measure, those that had been prepared in the same batch showed strong co-clustering. Higher frequency in patients than in controls was seen for about five TRBV segments, with TRBV5-6, TRBV5-1 and TRBV20-1 among them. A significant reduction in normalized Chao1 diversity was observed in multiple sclerosis patients versus controls.

In its sample, this clonotype was seen a few times. Its target is not known. Sequences were obtained from blood. The rearrangement uses TRBV3-1 and TRBJ2-7; D is unclear. This sequence originates from a girl aged 5-17 years with multiple sclerosis. CDR3 coding DNA: TGTGCCAGCAGCCAAGGATCGGCGGTAACCTACGAGCAGTACTTC. Its translation is CASSQGSAVTYEQYF.